This T cell receptor (beta chain) was found in a study of response to subunit inactivated influenza vaccine. Study results and limitations: T cells newly recruited by each seasonal influenza vaccination are few, the authors suggested.

This clonotype has ten or more counts. Antigen: not known. MiXCR was run by TCRdb on the RT-PCR reads, yielding one entry per CDR3 protein. Of about 190,000 distinct CDR3 sequences in the sample, over 13% were seen once. The germline gives CDR1 SGHRS, CDR2 YFSETQ. The V gene lost 1 base and the J gene lost 5 bases, with 15 bases spanning the gap. The CDR3 totals 15 residues. Sequenced here: CD8+ T cells sorted from PBMCs, sampled roughly 5 days after vaccination. The receptor's source is a man in his fifties or sixties who received an inactivated influenza vaccine. The chain carries TRBV5-1 and TRBJ1-1, with D possibly TRBD1 on 5 matching bases. CDR3 DNA: TGCGCCAGCAGCTTGCTCCTTAGGGGCGGTACTGAAGCTTTCTTT. It specifies CASSLLLRGGTEAFF.